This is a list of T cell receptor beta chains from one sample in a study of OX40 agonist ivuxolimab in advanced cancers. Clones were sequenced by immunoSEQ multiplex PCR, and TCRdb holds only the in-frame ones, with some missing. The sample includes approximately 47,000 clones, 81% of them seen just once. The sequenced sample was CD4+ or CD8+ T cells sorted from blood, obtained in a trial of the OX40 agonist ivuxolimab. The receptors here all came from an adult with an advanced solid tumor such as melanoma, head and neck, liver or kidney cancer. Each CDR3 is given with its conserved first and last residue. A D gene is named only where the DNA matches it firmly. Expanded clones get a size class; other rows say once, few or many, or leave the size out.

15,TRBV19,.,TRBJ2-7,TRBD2,CASSIAVSGPYEQYF,TGTGCCAGTAGTATAGCAGTTAGCGGGCCTTACGAGCAGTACTTC
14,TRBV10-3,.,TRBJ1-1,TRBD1,CAINSGTVGTEAFF,TGTGCCATCAATTCCGGGACAGTCGGGACTGAAGCTTTCTTT
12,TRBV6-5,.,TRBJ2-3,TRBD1,CAGTGGVDTQYF,TGTGCCGGGACAGGGGGAGTAGATACGCAGTATTTT
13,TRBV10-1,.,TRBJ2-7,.,CASSDAQSYEQYF,TGCGCCAGCAGTGATGCCCAGAGCTACGAGCAGTACTTC
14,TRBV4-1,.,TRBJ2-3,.,CASNWAPSGDTQYF,TGCGCCAGCAACTGGGCTCCCTCCGGAGATACGCAGTATTTT
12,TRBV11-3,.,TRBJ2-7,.,CASSLRGDEQYF,TGTGCCAGCAGCCTAAGAGGGGACGAGCAGTACTTC
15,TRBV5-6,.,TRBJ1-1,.,CASSLVGAMNTEAFF,TGTGCCAGCAGCTTGGTGGGAGCAATGAACACTGAAGCTTTCTTT
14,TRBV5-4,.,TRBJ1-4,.,CASSLDSSNEKLFF,TGTGCCAGCAGCTTGGACAGCTCAAATGAAAAACTGTTTTTT
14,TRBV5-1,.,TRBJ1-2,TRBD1,CASSAGQLSYGYTF,TGCGCCAGCAGCGCGGGACAGCTGTCCTATGGCTACACCTTC
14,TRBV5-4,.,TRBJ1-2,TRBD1,CASRSPTGAYGYTF,TGTGCCAGCAGATCTCCGACAGGGGCCTATGGCTACACCTTC
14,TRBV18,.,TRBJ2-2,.,CASSPGPNAGELFF,TGTGCCAGCTCACCAGGGCCGAATGCCGGGGAGCTGTTTTTT
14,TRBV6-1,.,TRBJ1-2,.,CASSEIAGNYGYTF,TGTGCCAGCAGTGAAATTGCAGGGAACTATGGCTACACCTTC
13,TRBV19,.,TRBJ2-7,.,CASSRTADYEQYF,TGTGCCAGTAGTAGGACAGCAGACTACGAGCAGTACTTC
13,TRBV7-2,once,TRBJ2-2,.,CASSLNSDGELFF,TGTGCCAGCAGCTTAAATTCCGACGGGGAGCTGTTTTTT
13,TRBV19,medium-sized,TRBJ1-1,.,CASSIQMNTEAFF,TGTGCCAGTAGTATTCAAATGAACACTGAAGCTTTCTTT
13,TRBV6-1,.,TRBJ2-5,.,CASSVSIQETQYF,TGTGCCAGCAGTGTCAGTATCCAAGAGACCCAGTACTTC
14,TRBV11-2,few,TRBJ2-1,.,CASSSPLDTANRFF,TGTGCCAGCAGCTCCCCCCTCGACACGGCCAATAGGTTCTTC
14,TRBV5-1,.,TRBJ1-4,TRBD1,CASSIGQGHEKLFF,TGCGCCAGCAGCATAGGACAGGGACACGAAAAACTGTTTTTT
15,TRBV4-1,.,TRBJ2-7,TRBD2,CASSQVASGRNEQYF,TGCGCCAGCAGCCAAGTAGCTAGCGGGAGGAACGAGCAGTACTTC
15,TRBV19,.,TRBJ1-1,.,CASSITGTAATEAFF,TGTGCCAGTAGTATAACCGGGACCGCTGCCACTGAAGCTTTCTTT
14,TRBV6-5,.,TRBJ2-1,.,CASRVGFSYNEQFF,TGTGCCAGCAGGGTGGGGTTTTCTTACAATGAGCAGTTCTTC
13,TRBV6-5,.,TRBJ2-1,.,CASSYTRGNEQFF,TGTGCCAGCAGTTACACCAGGGGCAATGAGCAGTTCTTC
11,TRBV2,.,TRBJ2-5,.,CASRIEATQYF,TGTGCCAGCAGAATTGAGGCGACCCAGTACTTC
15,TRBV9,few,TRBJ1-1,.,CASSVSRGMNTEAFF,TGTGCCAGCAGCGTATCGCGAGGTATGAACACTGAAGCTTTCTTT
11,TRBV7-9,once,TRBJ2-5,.,CASSQGETQYF,TGTGCCAGCAGCCAAGGAGAGACCCAGTACTTC
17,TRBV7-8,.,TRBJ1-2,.,CASSFRPISTGPFGYTF,TGTGCCAGCAGCTTTCGTCCTATCTCGACAGGCCCCTTTGGCTACACCTTC
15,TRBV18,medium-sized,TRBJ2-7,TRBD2,CASSPPVSGMYEQYF,TGTGCCAGCTCACCACCGGTAAGCGGGATGTACGAGCAGTACTTC
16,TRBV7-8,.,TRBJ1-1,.,CASSLAGPGAGTEAFF,TGTGCCAGCAGCTTAGCGGGCCCGGGGGCGGGAACTGAAGCTTTCTTT
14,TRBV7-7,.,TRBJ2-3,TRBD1,CASSSTGSTDTQYF,TGTGCCAGCAGCTCGACAGGGAGCACAGATACGCAGTATTTT
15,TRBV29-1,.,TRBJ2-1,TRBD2,CSVEETAGLYNEQFF,TGCAGCGTTGAGGAAACAGCGGGATTGTACAATGAGCAGTTCTTC
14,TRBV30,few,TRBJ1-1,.,CAWSVVGGRAEAFF,TGTGCCTGGAGTGTAGTAGGTGGTAGGGCTGAAGCTTTCTTT
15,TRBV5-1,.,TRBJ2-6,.,CASSLTGSGANVLTF,TGCGCCAGCAGCTTGACCGGGTCTGGGGCCAACGTCCTGACTTTC
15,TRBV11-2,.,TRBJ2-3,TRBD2,CASSSNGLASDTQYF,TGTGCCAGCAGTTCAAATGGACTAGCTTCAGATACGCAGTATTTT
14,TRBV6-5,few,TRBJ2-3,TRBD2,CASSSMTSGDTQYF,TGTGCCAGCAGTTCCATGACTAGCGGTGATACGCAGTATTTT
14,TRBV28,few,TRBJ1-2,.,CASSYINGIGGYTF,TGTGCCAGCAGTTACATCAATGGGATTGGGGGCTACACCTTC